This entry features one T cell receptor (beta chain) sequence. The entry originates in a study of blood T cells in healthy people across ages. The V gene lost 8 bases and the J gene lost 13 bases, with 18 bases spanning the gap. The CDR3 length is 12 residues. Through a sample-barcoded 5' primer and a J-beta primer mix, a second PCR was run for about 6 to 11 cycles. Every single cDNA molecule received a tag from a template-switch adaptor with 12 random nucleotides. In TCRdb, the 5' RACE reads were re-called with MiXCR into one record per CDR3 protein. The sample lists about 1.8 million distinct CDR3 sequences; approximately 50% were seen once.

J is TRBJ1-5 and V is TRBV12-3 or TRBV12-4; D gene ambiguous. Sequencing was carried out using blood. The TCR comes from a woman aged 40 to 49 in good health. CDR3 in DNA: TGTGCCAGCGGTCTTGGCCCCTCTCTACAGCATTTT. This gives the protein CASGLGPSLQHF.